These 22 T cell receptor beta chains share one sample of origin, sequenced in a study of regulatory T cells in long-lasting Graves disease. Time point: persistent/refractory GD, antithyroid drugs over 5 years with positive TRAb. Making the TCR library involved RNA that had been extracted from PBMCs. CDR3-region Arm-PCR and iRepertoire HTBI primers produced the TCR beta libraries. TCRdb itself ran the multiplex PCR reads through MiXCR, one entry per CDR3 protein. The sample contains about 340,000 distinct CDR3 sequences, about 20% of which appear only once. Sample: peripheral blood mononuclear cells (PBMCs), taken when the disease was refractory, from a patient treated with antithyroid drugs. These receptors originate from a female donor with Graves disease.

In its sample, this clonotype was seen a few times. This could be a read error, since a much larger clone is one nucleotide away. The genes are TRBV7-6 and TRBJ2-5, with D unclear. Trimming took off 1 base at V and 4 bases at J, with 7 bases between the two ends. Germline V gene lookup returns CDR1 SGHVS and CDR2 FNYEAQ. The CDR3 covers 13 residues. This CDR3 is CASSLGIRETQYF. Written as DNA, the CDR3 is TGTGCCAGCAGCTTAGGGATCCGAGAGACCCAGTACTTC. The full variable domain, with the rest looked up from reference TRBV7-6 and TRBJ2-5, is GAGVSQSPRYKVTKRGQDVALRCDPISGHVSLYWYRQALGQGPEFLTYFNYEAQQDKSGLPNDRFSAERPEGSISTLTIQRTEQRDSAMYRCASSLGIRETQYFGPGTRLLVL.

V is TRBV24-1 and J is TRBJ2-1; D unresolved. V was pared by 2 bases and J by 6 bases, with 19 bases between. The CDR3 loop spans 17 amino acids. Germline V lookup: CDR1 KGHDR, CDR2 SFDVKD. The CDR3 here is CATSDSGSAGWSNEQFF. Here the CDR3 DNA reads TGTGCCACCAGTGATTCCGGTTCGGCTGGTTGGAGCAATGAGCAGTTCTTC.

The V call is TRBV7-9, the J call TRBJ1-1; D might be TRBD1 (6 bases). This CDR3 has 16 amino acids. Trimming removed 3 bases at V and 6 bases at J, with 20 bases between. Germline-derived CDR1 and CDR2 are SEHNR and FQNEAQ (reference sequence). The CDR3 is CASSFANPRDTPEAFF. Written as DNA, the CDR3 is TGTGCCAGCAGCTTCGCGAACCCGCGGGACACTCCTGAAGCTTTCTTT.

The chain couples TRBV2 to TRBJ2-3; 10 bases match TRBD2. The germline V gene encodes CDR1 SNHLY and CDR2 FYNNEI. V was clipped by 4 bases and J by 4 bases; unmatched bases: 8. The CDR3 is 16 residues long. The CDR3 DNA reads as TGTGCCAGCAGTGCCGAGGGACTAGCGTTTTCAGATACGCAGTATTTT. Its protein product is CASSAEGLAFSDTQYF. The full variable domain, in which reference TRBV2 and TRBJ2-3 provide the parts outside the CDR3, is EPEVTQTPSHQVTQMGQEVILRCVPISNHLYFYWYRQILGQKVEFLVSFYNNEISEKSEIFDDQFSVERPDGSNFTLKIRSTKLEDSAMYFCASSAEGLAFSDTQYFGPGTRLTVL.

The V and J genes are TRBV27 and TRBJ2-6, with D uncertain. The CDR3 spans 14 residues. In germline, CDR1 is MNHEY, CDR2 SMNVEV (reference sequence). V gave up 5 bases and J gave up 3 bases, with 8 bases separating them. The CDR3 bases are TGTGCCAGCAGTCCCATTCATGGGGCCAACGTCCTGACTTTC. Amino acid sequence: CASSPIHGANVLTF.

V usage is TRBV7-6 and J usage is TRBJ2-5, with TRBD1 as a possible D gene (8 bases). This CDR3 is 17 amino acids long. Deletions cut 2 bases from V and 4 bases from J, with 20 bases between. Looked up from germline, CDR1 is SGHVS and CDR2 is FNYEAQ. The CDR3 reads CASSLLTQGGGRETQYF. In DNA form, the CDR3 reads TGTGCCAGCAGCTTACTTACACAGGGGGGGGGTCGAGAGACCCAGTACTTC.

This clonotype was counted ten times or more. The chain links TRBV11-2 to TRBJ1-4; TRBD1 aligns across 8 bases. V lost 1 base, J lost 6 bases, and 7 bases stayed unmatched. Germline CDR1 reads SGHAT; CDR2 reads FQNNGV. The CDR3 has 16 amino acids. CDR3 DNA sequence: TGTGCCAGCAGCTTAGGAGGGCAGGGGGCGCATGAAAAACTGTTTTTT. Translation: CASSLGGQGAHEKLFF.

The rearrangement links TRBV10-3 to TRBJ1-5; 8 bases are shared with TRBD1. Germline V gene data show CDR1 as ENHRY and CDR2 as SYGVKD. The J segment lost 6 bases and the V segment lost 0 bases, leaving 13 bases of the junction unmatched. The CDR3 is 18 residues long. The CDR3 here is CAISESITSRGPGQPQHF. CDR3 DNA: TGTGCCATCAGTGAGTCGATTACGAGCAGGGGGCCTGGTCAGCCCCAGCATTTT.

This chain joins TRBV14 and TRBJ1-2; D may be TRBD1 (6 bases). The CDR3 is 14 amino acids. V dropped 0 bases and J dropped 5 bases, with 10 bases sitting between them. The germline CDR1 and CDR2 sequences are SGHDN and FVKESK. The CDR3 bases are TGTGCCAGCAGCCAAGATCGGGGGCAGTATGGCTACACCTTC. Its translation is CASSQDRGQYGYTF.

The genes are TRBV5-1 and TRBJ2-4; D gene uncertain. This CDR3 has 14 residues. Trimming took 5 bases from V and 5 from J, leaving 14 bases between them. CDR1 and CDR2 from the germline V gene are SGHRS and YFSETQ. In DNA, the CDR3 is TGCGCCAGCAGACCCGGGTCCGAACAAAACATTCAGTACTTC. Its translation is CASRPGSEQNIQYF.

This clonotype occurred many times. The rearrangement joins TRBV27 to TRBJ2-5, with 12 bases fitting TRBD1. V dropped 6 bases and J dropped 4; count of bases not matched to a gene: 6. The CDR3 covers 15 residues. From germline, CDR1 is MNHEY and CDR2 SMNVEV (reference sequence). CDR3 nucleotide sequence: TGTGCCAGCAGCTCCGGGACAGGGGGCCGAGAGACCCAGTACTTC. This translates into CASSSGTGGRETQYF.

This clonotype was detected a few times. This chain links TRBV6-5 with TRBJ1-6; D unresolved. Germline-derived CDR1 and CDR2 are MNHEY and SVGAGI. Trimming removed 1 base from V and 7 bases from J, with 8 bases in between. The CDR3 spans 14 residues. As DNA, the CDR3 is TGTGCCAGCAGTTACTTACAACTGAATTCACCCCTCCACTTT. This encodes CASSYLQLNSPLHF.

This clonotype was recorded at least ten times. This chain uses TRBV2 with TRBJ1-5; D perhaps matches TRBD1 (6 bases). V was clipped by 4 bases and J by 3 bases, with 13 bases between them. Germline V gene data show CDR1 as SNHLY and CDR2 as FYNNEI. CDR3 length: 15 amino acids. The CDR3 DNA sequence: TGTGCCAGCAGTGGTTTGGGGGCTAACAATCAGCCCCAGCATTTT. The encoded protein is CASSGLGANNQPQHF.

The V gene is TRBV7-9, the J gene TRBJ2-7; 7 bases fit TRBD1. CDR1 SEHNR and CDR2 FQNEAQ come from the germline V gene (reference sequence). V shed 2 bases and J 0 bases; nucleotides not matched to a gene: 13. CDR3 length: 18 amino acids. As DNA, the CDR3 is TGTGCCAGCAGCTTATCCGTTCGGTCCCGGGACAGCTCCTACGAGCAGTACTTC. It encodes CASSLSVRSRDSSYEQYF.

The chain links TRBV14 to TRBJ2-2; D gene unclear. V lost 1 base and J lost 8, with 5 bases in between. This CDR3 has 12 amino acids. The germline V gene encodes CDR1 SGHDN and CDR2 FVKESK. The CDR3 loop is CASSQGLGELFF. In DNA, the CDR3 is TGTGCCAGCAGCCAAGGGTTAGGGGAGCTGTTTTTT. The full variable domain, rest sourced from reference TRBV14 and TRBJ2-2, is EAGVTQFPSHSVIEKGQTVTLRCDPISGHDNLYWYRRVMGKEIKFLLHFVKESKQDESGMPNNRFLAERTGGTYSTLKVQPAELEDSGVYFCASSQGLGELFFGEGSRLTVL.

The V gene is TRBV7-2, the J gene TRBJ2-7; 10 nucleotides match TRBD1. There are 15 residues in the CDR3. Germline loops: CDR1 SGHTA, CDR2 FQGNSA. The V gene end was trimmed by 6 bases and the J gene end by 5 bases; junction bases not matched to a gene: 10. CDR3 DNA sequence: TGTGCCAGCAGGAGACCGGGACAGGGGACCGACGAGCAGTACTTC. It is translated as CASRRPGQGTDEQYF.

For this clonotype: The junction does not match germline at one end; this may be a read error. This rearrangement joins TRBV24-1 to TRBJ2-7; tentative D call: TRBD1 (6 bases). In germline, CDR1 is KGHDR, CDR2 SFDVKD. CDR3 length equals 14 residues. CDR3 region: CAISDQTGPYEQYF. CDR3 DNA sequence: TGTGCCATCAGTGATCAGACAGGACCGTACGAGCAGTACTTC.

This clonotype has at least ten counts. The chain links TRBV5-1 to TRBJ1-5; no reliable D call. Trimming pared 1 base from V and 2 bases from J, leaving 4 bases between. CDR3 size: 13 residues. The germline CDR1 and CDR2 sequences are SGHRS and YFSETQ. This CDR3 reads CASSLMGNQPQHF. The CDR3 bases are TGCGCCAGCAGCTTGATGGGCAATCAGCCCCAGCATTTT.

This clonotype was seen a handful of times. The chain is built from TRBV30 and TRBJ2-2, with D tentatively TRBD2 (6 bases). Germline CDR1 reads GTSNPN; CDR2 reads SVGIG (reference sequence). The CDR3 covers 12 residues. Trimming stripped 4 bases from V and 7 bases from J, with 10 bases between. The DNA of the CDR3 is TGTGCCTGGAAGAGGGAGGTCGGGGAGCTGTTTTTT. Amino acids: CAWKREVGELFF.

The gene calls are TRBV6-1 and TRBJ2-4, with D hard to call. V dropped 7 bases and J dropped 3 bases, with 4 bases sitting between them. The length of the CDR3 is 11 residues. The germline CDR1 and CDR2 sequences are MNHNS and SASEGT. The CDR3 nucleotides are TGTGCCAGCAAGGTCAAAAACATTCAGTACTTC. Its translation: CASKVKNIQYF.

The chain recombines TRBV3-1 with TRBJ2-2; no reliable D call. Germline CDR1 reads LGHDT; CDR2 reads YNNKEL (reference sequence). CDR3 length equals 16 residues. Trimming removed 1 base at V and 1 base at J, with 10 bases between. DNA of the CDR3: TGTGCCAGCAGCCAAGGCCTCGCAGGGAACACCGGGGAGCTGTTTTTT. This gives the protein CASSQGLAGNTGELFF.

For this clonotype: A much bigger clone sits one base away, suggesting this may be a read error. The CDR3 DNA reads as TGTGCCAGCAGCTCCCGATACGATCGGGGATCACCCCCCCACTTT. Its protein is CASSSRYDRGSPPHF. The rearrangement uses TRBV3-1 and TRBJ1-6; D ambiguous. This CDR3 comprises 15 residues. Germline assignment: CDR1 LGHDT and CDR2 YNNKEL (reference sequence).